These 9 T cell receptor beta chains share one sample of origin, sequenced in a study of T cells after yellow fever vaccination. TCRdb re-analysed the 5' RACE reads in MiXCR, keeping a single row per CDR3 protein. Here the sample spans 310,000 or so distinct CDR3 sequences, 6.8% being singletons. The source material was PBMCs, sampled more than 40 days after the first yellow fever vaccination. The receptor source for this set is a man aged 18 to 30 who received the YFV17D yellow fever vaccine.

This clonotype was seen many times. The V gene is TRBV20-1, the J gene TRBJ1-2; TRBD1 agrees at 9 bases. The V gene's germline CDR1 is DFQATT and CDR2 SNEGSKA (reference sequence). V lost 5 bases and J lost 7; bases outside the gene matches: 8. This CDR3 is 13 amino acids long. CDR3 amino acids: CSALRTGEAGYTF. The CDR3 DNA follows: TGCAGTGCTCTACGGACAGGGGAGGCTGGCTACACCTTC.

This clonotype has at least ten counts. The V gene is TRBV6-5, the J gene TRBJ2-7; weak D call: TRBD2 (6 bases). CDR1 and CDR2 from the germline V gene are MNHEY and SVGAGI. Trimming took 6 bases from V and 5 from J, leaving 17 bases between them. The CDR3 covers 14 residues. Here the CDR3 reads CASRPSLASHEQYF. The CDR3 DNA reads TGTGCCAGCAGACCCTCCCTAGCGAGCCACGAGCAGTACTTC.

The chain couples TRBV6-2 or TRBV6-3 to TRBJ2-2; D is perhaps TRBD1 or TRBD2 (5 bases each). Trimming shortened V by 6 bases and J by 5 bases, and 10 bases separated the two germline ends. The length of the CDR3 is 13 residues. Per germline, CDR1 MNHEY and CDR2 SVGEGT. CDR3 nucleotides: TGTGCCAGCAGGGGGGTAGGAACCGGGGAGCTGTTTTTT. The encoded protein is CASRGVGTGELFF.

This clonotype was picked up many times. The chain recombines TRBV27 with TRBJ1-2; D not resolved. V was trimmed by 10 bases and J by 3 bases, leaving 21 bases between them. The CDR3 extends over 15 amino acids. Germline loops: CDR1 MNHEY, CDR2 SMNVEV (reference sequence). The CDR3 here is CATAARFGFDYGYTF. The CDR3 DNA is TGTGCCACCGCGGCCAGGTTCGGGTTTGACTATGGCTACACCTTC.

This clonotype was detected a few times. V is TRBV19 and J is TRBJ2-7; 9 nucleotides agree with TRBD1. This CDR3 is built from 14 residues. The V gene end was trimmed by 5 bases and the J gene end by 4 bases; junction bases not matched to a gene: 6. CDR1 and CDR2 (germline): LNHDA, SQIVND (reference sequence). In nucleotides, the CDR3 is TGTGCCAGTAGTGCGGGACAGGGTTCATACGAGCAGTACGTC. Protein sequence: CASSAGQGSYEQYV.

This clonotype was counted between two and nine times. The rearrangement joins TRBV25-1 to TRBJ1-1; D call uncertain. V was cut by 2 bases and J by 10 bases, with 11 bases left in between. The germline gives CDR1 MGHDK, CDR2 SYGVNS. The CDR3 length is 12 residues. CDR3 sequence: CASSEHHSVAFF. CDR3 DNA sequence: TGTGCCAGCAGTGAACATCACTCCGTAGCTTTCTTT.

J is TRBJ1-1 and V is TRBV6-2 or TRBV6-3; 10 bases agree with TRBD1. The V segment lost 8 bases and the J segment 2 bases; nucleotides outside the gene matches: 11. CDR1 is MNHEY, CDR2 SVGEGT, per germline. CDR3 length equals 16 residues. The CDR3 loop reads CASGEGRQGANTEAFF. The CDR3 coding sequence is TGTGCCAGCGGCGAGGGGCGACAGGGGGCAAACACTGAAGCTTTCTTT.

The chain links TRBV4-3 to TRBJ2-2; 9 bases are a match to TRBD1. The CDR3 loop spans 14 amino acids. In germline, CDR1 is LGHNA, CDR2 YSLEER. With V trimmed by 3 bases and J by 7 bases, 3 bases remained unmatched. Written as DNA, the CDR3 is TGCGCCAGCAGCCAGGACAGGGGTCTCGGGGAGCTGTTTTTT. As protein: CASSQDRGLGELFF.

This clonotype was seen many times. The chain has TRBV30 and TRBJ2-7; 10 bases map to TRBD1. Unmatched junction bases numbered 7, after V lost 5 bases and J lost 3 bases. CDR1 and CDR2 (germline): GTSNPN, SVGIG (reference sequence). The CDR3 has 14 residues. The CDR3 coding sequence is TGTGCCTGGGACCCGGGACAGGGGTACTACGAGCAGTACTTC. Translation: CAWDPGQGYYEQYF.